This T cell receptor beta chain was identified during a study of OX40 agonist ivuxolimab in advanced cancers. The wider study: At 82.7% male, the cohort had a mean age of approximately 64 years, ranging from 23 to 79. Of the patients, three showed partial responses, one with hepatocellular carcinoma and two with cutaneous melanoma.

This CDR3 is 12 amino acids long. The data were produced by immunoSEQ multiplex PCR, yet TCRdb's version contains in-frame clones alone and is incomplete. The table has about 83,000 clones, 80% to 90% seen once. Specimen: CD4+ or CD8+ T cells sorted from blood, collected in a trial of the OX40 agonist ivuxolimab. The chain employs TRBV1 and TRBJ2-7. TRBV1 is given as a pseudogene. The source is an adult with an advanced solid tumor such as melanoma, head and neck, liver or kidney cancer. The chain's CDR3 is CTSSQFSYEQYF. The DNA for the CDR3 is TGCACCAGCAGCCAATTCTCCTACGAGCAGTACTTC.